The 2 T cell receptor beta chains presented below share a single source sample, sequenced in a study of T cell responses to AZD1222 COVID-19 vaccine. The data were produced by immunoSEQ multiplex PCR, yet TCRdb's version contains in-frame clones alone and is incomplete. Of hundreds of thousands of clones detected, 85% to 95% appear once; the ten largest clones hold about 0.5%. The sequencing here drew on peripheral blood, taken 28 days after the second AZD1222 dose. The receptors stem from an adult who received the AZD1222 COVID-19 vaccine.

The genes are TRBV9 and TRBJ1-1; D unclear. The germline V and J ends were trimmed by 4 bases and 1 base, with 14 bases remaining between them. CDR1 is SGDLS and CDR2 is YYNGEE in the germline V gene. The CDR3 is 15 amino acids. CDR3 DNA sequence: TGTGCCAGCAGCCCCCCTGGGTCCACGAACACTGAAGCTTTCTTT. Residues: CASSPPGSTNTEAFF.

The CDR3 protein is CASSPSGSYNEQFF. In nucleotides, the CDR3 is TGTGCCAGCAGCCCAAGCGGGTCTTACAATGAGCAGTTCTTC. The chain links TRBV28 to TRBJ2-1; tentative D call: TRBD2 (6 bases). Trimming took off 6 bases at V and 4 bases at J, with 13 bases between the two ends. Germline V CDR1 and CDR2: MDHEN, SYDVKM. The CDR3 contains 14 residues.